Detailed here is one T cell receptor (beta chain). Antigen unknown. Germline V lookup: CDR1 LGHNA, CDR2 YSLEER. This CDR3 has 15 residues. J gave up 2 bases and V 1 base, and 4 bases lay outside the gene matches. The sample is drawn from a study of T cell repertoires in cytomegalovirus infection. The overall study: In public TCR beta signatures, there were indications of both CMV infection and matching HLA type. Study observations and caveats: The ex vivo response was dominated by HLA-C-restricted CMV-specific TCR beta clonotypes. Adding up the frequency of public TCR beta families identified people who carried CMV plus the relevant HLA.

Each CDR3 protein gets one entry after TCRdb re-called the reads with MiXCR. The data contain tens of thousands of distinct CDR3 sequences, approximately 22% of them singletons. The rearrangement links TRBV4-3 to TRBJ1-2; the match to TRBD1 covers 7 bases. Source material: PBMCs, sequenced either directly or after in vitro stimulation (not recorded which). This receptor was obtained from a human donor in good health (CMV status not recorded). Some clones in this sample may be carry-over from other donors' samples. This CDR3 reads CASSQGQGGNYGYTF. Here the CDR3 DNA reads TGCGCCAGCAGCCAAGGACAGGGAGGAAACTATGGCTACACCTTC.